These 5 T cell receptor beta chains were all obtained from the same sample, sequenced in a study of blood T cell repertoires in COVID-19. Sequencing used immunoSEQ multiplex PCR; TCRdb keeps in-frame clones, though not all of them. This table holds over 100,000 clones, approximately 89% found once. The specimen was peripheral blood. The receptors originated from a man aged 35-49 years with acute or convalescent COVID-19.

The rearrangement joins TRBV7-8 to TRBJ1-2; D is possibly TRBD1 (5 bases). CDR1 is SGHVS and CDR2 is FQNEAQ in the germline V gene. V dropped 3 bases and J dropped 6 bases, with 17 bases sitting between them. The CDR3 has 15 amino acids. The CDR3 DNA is TGTGCCAGCAGCTTGGGGGGACTCACTGGAAATGGCTACACCTTC. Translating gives CASSLGGLTGNGYTF.

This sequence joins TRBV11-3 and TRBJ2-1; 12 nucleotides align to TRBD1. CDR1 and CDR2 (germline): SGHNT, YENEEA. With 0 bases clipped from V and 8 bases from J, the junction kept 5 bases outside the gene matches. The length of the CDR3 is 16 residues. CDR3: CASSLDGTGGRDEQFF. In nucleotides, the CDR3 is TGTGCCAGCAGCTTAGATGGGACAGGGGGCAGGGATGAGCAGTTCTTC.

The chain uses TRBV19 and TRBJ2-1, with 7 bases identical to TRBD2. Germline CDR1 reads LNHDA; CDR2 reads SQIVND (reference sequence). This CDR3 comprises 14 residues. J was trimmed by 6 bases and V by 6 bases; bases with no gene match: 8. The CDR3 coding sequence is TGTGCCAGTAGCCCCTGGGGAGGGAGCAATGAGCAGTTCTTC. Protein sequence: CASSPWGGSNEQFF. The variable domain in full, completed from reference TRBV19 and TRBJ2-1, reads DGGITQSPKYLFRKEGQNVTLSCEQNLNHDAMYWYRQDPGQGLRLIYYSQIVNDFQKGDIAEGYSVSREKKESFPLTVTSAQKNPTAFYLCASSPWGGSNEQFFGPGTRLTVL.

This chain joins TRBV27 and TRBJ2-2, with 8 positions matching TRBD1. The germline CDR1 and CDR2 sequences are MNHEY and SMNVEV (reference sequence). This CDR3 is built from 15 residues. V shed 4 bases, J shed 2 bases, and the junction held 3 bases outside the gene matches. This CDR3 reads CASSSRGHNTGELFF. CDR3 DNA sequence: TGTGCCAGCAGTTCCAGGGGGCATAACACCGGGGAGCTGTTTTTT.

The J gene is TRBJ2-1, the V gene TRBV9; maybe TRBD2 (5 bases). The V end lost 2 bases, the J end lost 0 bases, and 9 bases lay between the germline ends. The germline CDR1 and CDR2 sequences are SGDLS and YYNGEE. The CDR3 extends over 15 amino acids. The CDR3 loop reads CASSVDFLSYNEQFF. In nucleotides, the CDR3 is TGTGCCAGCAGCGTGGACTTCCTCTCCTACAATGAGCAGTTCTTC. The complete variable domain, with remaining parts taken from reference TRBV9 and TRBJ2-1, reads DSGVTQTPKHLITATGQRVTLRCSPRSGDLSVYWYQQSLDQGLQFLIQYYNGEERAKGNILERFSAQQFPDLHSELNLSSLELGDSALYFCASSVDFLSYNEQFFGPGTRLTVL.